This T cell receptor (beta chain) was found in a study of T cells in Graves' hyperthyroidism and ophthalmopathy. General observations from the study: Ophthalmopathy prediction by the model preceded onset by a median about 6.3 months.

The source material, RNA transcripts, was used to amplify TCR beta CDR3 regions. RT-PCR in the first round (using the HTBI primer set) targeted the TCR CDR3. TCRdb fed the multiplex PCR reads into MiXCR, producing one record per CDR3 protein. The sample holds around 400,000 distinct CDR3 sequences, 25% seen once. Newly diagnosed hyperthyroidism, duration under 2 months, in patients aged 18 to 65. Uncontrolled infection, other autoimmune disease, pregnancy or lactation excluded patients. V lost 6 bases, J lost 3 bases, and 11 bases lay in between. CDR1 SGHKS and CDR2 YYEKEE come from the germline V gene (reference sequence). The CDR3 covers 13 residues. This clonotype was counted ten times or more. Its antigen is not known.

The chain combines TRBV5-5 with TRBJ2-3; possible D gene TRBD2, 6 bases. This receptor was identified in a man aged 50 to 60 with Graves' hyperthyroidism. Sequences were obtained from blood. The CDR3 region is CASTVGGTDTQYF. The CDR3 coding sequence is TGTGCCAGCACCGTGGGGGGAACAGATACGCAGTATTTT. Full variable domain (missing parts from reference TRBV5-5 and TRBJ2-3): DAGVTQSPTHLIKTRGQQVTLRCSPISGHKSVSWYQQVLGQGPQFIFQYYEKEERGRGNFPDRFSARQFPNYSSELNVNALLLGDSALYLCASTVGGTDTQYFGPGTRLTVL.